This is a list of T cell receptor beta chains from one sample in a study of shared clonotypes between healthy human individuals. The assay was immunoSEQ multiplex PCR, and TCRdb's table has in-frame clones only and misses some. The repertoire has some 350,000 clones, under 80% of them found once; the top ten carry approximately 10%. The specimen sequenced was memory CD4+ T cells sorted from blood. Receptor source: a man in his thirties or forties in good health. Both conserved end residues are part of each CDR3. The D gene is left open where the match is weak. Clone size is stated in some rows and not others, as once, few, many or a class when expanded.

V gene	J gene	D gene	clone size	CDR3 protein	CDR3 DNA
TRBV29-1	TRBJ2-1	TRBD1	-	CSVGSGTGVYNEQFF	TGCAGCGTTGGTTCCGGGACAGGGGTCTACAATGAGCAGTTCTTC
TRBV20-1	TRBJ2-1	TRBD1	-	CSAQGTGGFF	TGCAGTGCTCAAGGGACAGGGGGGTTCTTC
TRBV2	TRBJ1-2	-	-	CASSVVGYYGYTF	TGTGCCAGCAGTGTGGTCGGGTACTATGGCTACACCTTC
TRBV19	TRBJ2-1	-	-	CASSIFSSRANEQFF	TGTGCCAGTAGTATCTTCAGTAGTCGAGCCAATGAGCAGTTCTTC
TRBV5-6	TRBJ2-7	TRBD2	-	CASSSLAGAGEQYF	TGTGCCAGCAGCTCGCTAGCGGGAGCGGGGGAGCAGTACTTC
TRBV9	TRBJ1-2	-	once	CASSAPIYGYTF	TGTGCCAGCAGCGCCCCAATCTATGGCTACACCTTC
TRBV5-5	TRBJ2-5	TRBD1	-	CASSLELIGTGKEQETQYF	TGTGCCAGCAGCTTGGAGTTGATAGGGACAGGGAAGGAGCAAGAGACCCAGTACTTC
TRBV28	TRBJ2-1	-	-	CASRLLKGQNNEQFF	TGTGCCAGCAGGTTGCTAAAGGGCCAGAACAATGAGCAGTTCTTC
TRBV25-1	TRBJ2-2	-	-	CASSEGISFTGELFF	TGTGCCAGCAGCGAGGGGATCAGTTTCACCGGGGAGCTGTTTTTT
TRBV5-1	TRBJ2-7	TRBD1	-	CASSLVSGQGGHEQYF	TGCGCCAGCAGCTTGGTCTCGGGACAGGGCGGGCACGAGCAGTACTTC
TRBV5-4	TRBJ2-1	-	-	CASSRIREHEQFF	TGTGCCAGCAGCCGTATCAGGGAGCATGAGCAGTTCTTC
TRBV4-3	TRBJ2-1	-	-	CASSQEWGINEQFF	TGCGCCAGCAGCCAAGAATGGGGAATCAATGAGCAGTTCTTC
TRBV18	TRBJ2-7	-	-	CASSPIGIREQYF	TGTGCCAGCTCACCAATAGGGATTCGCGAGCAGTACTTC
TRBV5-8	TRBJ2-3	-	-	CASSFGQTWGTDTQYF	TGTGCCAGCAGCTTTGGACAAACCTGGGGCACAGATACGCAGTATTTT
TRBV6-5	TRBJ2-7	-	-	CASSYSNPRAGQYF	TGTGCCAGCAGTTACTCGAACCCCCGCGCCGGGCAGTACTTC
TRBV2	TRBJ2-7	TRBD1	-	CASVRDRGSEQYF	TGTGCCAGCGTCCGGGACAGGGGATCGGAGCAGTACTTC
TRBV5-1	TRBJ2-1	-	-	CASSTTSQKFNEQFF	TGCGCCAGCAGCACCACTAGCCAGAAGTTCAATGAGCAGTTCTTC
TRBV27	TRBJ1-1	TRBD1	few	CASSLTIRGLRMNTEAFF	TGTGCCAGCAGTTTAACGATCAGGGGGCTGAGAATGAACACTGAAGCTTTCTTT
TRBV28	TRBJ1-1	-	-	CASRPAATENTEAFF	TGTGCCAGCAGACCGGCCGCAACAGAGAACACTGAAGCTTTCTTT
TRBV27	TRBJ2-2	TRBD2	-	CASSLRRASGGTNTGELFF	TGTGCCAGCAGTTTACGGAGGGCTAGCGGGGGTACTAACACCGGGGAGCTGTTTTTT
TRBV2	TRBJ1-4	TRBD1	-	CASSFPGQVSNEKLFF	TGTGCCAGCAGTTTCCCAGGACAGGTCTCTAATGAAAAACTGTTTTTT
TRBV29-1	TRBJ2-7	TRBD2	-	CSVGLAGGYEQYF	TGCAGCGTTGGACTAGCCGGGGGCTACGAGCAGTACTTC
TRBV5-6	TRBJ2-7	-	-	CASSGPPGLSDYEQYF	TGTGCCAGCAGCGGCCCGCCGGGTTTGAGTGACTACGAGCAGTACTTC
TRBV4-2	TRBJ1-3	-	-	CASSQSGNTIYF	TGTGCCAGCAGCCAATCTGGAAACACCATATATTTT